Listed below are T cell receptor beta chains from one sample, sequenced in a study of control samples from healthy donors and cancer patients. The method was immunoSEQ multiplex PCR; TCRdb's version includes in-frame clones alone and lacks a portion of them. The sample consists of roughly 88,000 clones, 85% to 95% of them appearing once. Sequencing was done on a sample of blood. The receptors come from a man younger than 30 in good health. Both conserved end residues are part of each CDR3. The D gene is left open where the match is weak. For some rows the clone size is stated as once, few or many, or as a class when expanded; others skip it.

v_gene: TRBV7-8
j_gene: TRBJ1-4
d_gene: -
abundance: -
CDR3aa: CASTGRTTNEKLFF
CDR3nt: TGTGCCAGCACGGGAAGGACAACTAATGAAAAACTGTTTTTT

v_gene: TRBV6-4
j_gene: TRBJ2-1
d_gene: -
abundance: -
CDR3aa: CASSDRGGYNEQFF
CDR3nt: TGTGCCAGCAGTGACAGGGGTGGCTACAATGAGCAGTTCTTC

v_gene: TRBV7-9
j_gene: TRBJ1-2
d_gene: -
abundance: once
CDR3aa: CASSLAPDSADYGYTF
CDR3nt: TGTGCCAGCAGCTTAGCCCCAGACAGTGCCGACTATGGCTACACCTTC

v_gene: TRBV11-3
j_gene: TRBJ1-1
d_gene: -
abundance: -
CDR3aa: CASSPRNSEEAFF
CDR3nt: TGTGCCAGCAGCCCACGGAATTCTGAGGAAGCTTTCTTT

v_gene: TRBV6-5
j_gene: TRBJ1-1
d_gene: TRBD1
abundance: -
CDR3aa: CASRRQGPNTEAFF
CDR3nt: TGTGCCAGCAGAAGACAGGGTCCGAACACTGAAGCTTTCTTT

v_gene: TRBV4-1
j_gene: TRBJ1-5
d_gene: -
abundance: once
CDR3aa: CASSQAPGLTDQPQHF
CDR3nt: TGCGCCAGCAGCCAAGCCCCAGGGTTGACCGATCAGCCCCAGCATTTT

v_gene: TRBV3-1/TRBV3-2
j_gene: TRBJ2-1
d_gene: -
abundance: -
CDR3aa: CASSRRVSSYNEQFF
CDR3nt: TGTGCCAGCAGCCGCAGGGTTAGTTCCTACAATGAGCAGTTCTTC

v_gene: TRBV27
j_gene: TRBJ1-5
d_gene: -
abundance: -
CDR3aa: CASSLSPYSNQPQHF
CDR3nt: TGTGCCAGCAGTTTATCACCCTATAGCAATCAGCCCCAGCATTTT

v_gene: TRBV6-1
j_gene: TRBJ2-7
d_gene: -
abundance: -
CDR3aa: CASSDLSRESYEQYF
CDR3nt: TGTGCCAGCAGTGACCTCTCCAGGGAGAGCTACGAGCAGTACTTC

v_gene: TRBV4-1
j_gene: TRBJ1-3
d_gene: -
abundance: -
CDR3aa: CASSQDLTRIRDTIYF
CDR3nt: TGCGCCAGCAGCCAAGATCTTACAAGGATAAGGGACACCATATATTTT

v_gene: TRBV19
j_gene: TRBJ1-2
d_gene: TRBD1
abundance: -
CDR3aa: CASTTGVYGYTF
CDR3nt: TGTGCCAGTACCACAGGGGTCTATGGCTACACCTTC

v_gene: TRBV19
j_gene: TRBJ2-7
d_gene: TRBD1
abundance: -
CDR3aa: CASSMRTGDVYEQYF
CDR3nt: TGTGCCAGTAGTATGAGGACAGGGGACGTCTACGAGCAGTACTTC

v_gene: TRBV6-2/TRBV6-3
j_gene: TRBJ2-7
d_gene: TRBD1
abundance: -
CDR3aa: CASSSGRQGKTYEQYF
CDR3nt: TGTGCCAGCAGTAGTGGGCGACAGGGGAAGACGTACGAGCAGTACTTC

v_gene: TRBV3-1/TRBV3-2
j_gene: TRBJ1-2
d_gene: -
abundance: -
CDR3aa: CASSQAGDGGYTF
CDR3nt: TGTGCCAGCAGCCAGGCAGGGGACGGTGGCTACACCTTC

v_gene: TRBV5-1
j_gene: TRBJ2-2
d_gene: TRBD2
abundance: -
CDR3aa: CASSWAGDTGELFF
CDR3nt: TGCGCCAGCAGCTGGGCGGGGGACACCGGGGAGCTGTTTTTT

v_gene: TRBV5-1
j_gene: TRBJ2-1
d_gene: -
abundance: -
CDR3aa: CASSMGETTYNEQFF
CDR3nt: TGCGCCAGCAGTATGGGGGAGACGACCTACAATGAGCAGTTCTTC

v_gene: TRBV27
j_gene: TRBJ1-4
d_gene: -
abundance: -
CDR3aa: CASPDYGSVNEKLFF
CDR3nt: TGTGCCAGCCCCGACTATGGGTCCGTTAATGAAAAACTGTTTTTT

v_gene: TRBV7-8
j_gene: TRBJ1-5
d_gene: -
abundance: -
CDR3aa: CASSLSRISNQPQHF
CDR3nt: TGTGCCAGCAGCTTATCCAGGATAAGCAATCAGCCCCAGCATTTT

v_gene: TRBV27
j_gene: TRBJ1-1
d_gene: TRBD1
abundance: -
CDR3aa: CATRPGGYTEAFF
CDR3nt: TGTGCCACCAGACCAGGGGGCTACACTGAAGCTTTCTTT

v_gene: TRBV3-1/TRBV3-2
j_gene: TRBJ2-7
d_gene: -
abundance: -
CDR3aa: CASSQWRGPHSYEQYF
CDR3nt: TGTGCCAGCAGCCAATGGAGGGGGCCCCACTCCTACGAGCAGTACTTC

v_gene: TRBV2
j_gene: TRBJ1-3
d_gene: -
abundance: -
CDR3aa: CATQQSAYNTIYF
CDR3nt: TGTGCCACCCAACAAAGTGCGTATAACACCATATATTTT

v_gene: TRBV6-6
j_gene: TRBJ1-2
d_gene: TRBD1
abundance: -
CDR3aa: CASTSGQEEYGYTF
CDR3nt: TGTGCCAGCACCTCGGGACAGGAGGAGTATGGCTACACCTTC

v_gene: TRBV11-3
j_gene: TRBJ1-1
d_gene: -
abundance: -
CDR3aa: CASSLNRATEAFF
CDR3nt: TGTGCCAGCAGCCTAAACAGGGCCACTGAAGCTTTCTTT

v_gene: TRBV2
j_gene: TRBJ1-1
d_gene: -
abundance: -
CDR3aa: CASSERSWANTEAFF
CDR3nt: TGTGCCAGCAGTGAAAGGTCATGGGCGAACACTGAAGCTTTCTTT

v_gene: TRBV7-9
j_gene: TRBJ1-1
d_gene: TRBD1
abundance: -
CDR3aa: CASSWGQGNTEAFF
CDR3nt: TGTGCCAGCAGCTGGGGACAGGGGAACACTGAAGCTTTCTTT

v_gene: TRBV9
j_gene: TRBJ2-1
d_gene: TRBD1
abundance: -
CDR3aa: CASSQWTGVNEQFF
CDR3nt: TGTGCCAGCAGCCAATGGACAGGGGTGAATGAGCAGTTCTTC

v_gene: TRBV7-3
j_gene: TRBJ1-1
d_gene: -
abundance: once
CDR3aa: CASSLGGQDTEAFF
CDR3nt: TGTGCCAGCAGCTTAGGCGGGCAAGACACTGAAGCTTTCTTT

v_gene: TRBV4-3
j_gene: TRBJ2-7
d_gene: -
abundance: -
CDR3aa: CASSQDVRYEQYF
CDR3nt: TGCGCCAGCAGCCAAGATGTGCGCTACGAGCAGTACTTC

v_gene: TRBV27
j_gene: TRBJ2-5
d_gene: TRBD2
abundance: -
CDR3aa: CASSLRLAGRETQYF
CDR3nt: TGTGCCAGCAGTTTAAGGCTAGCGGGGAGGGAGACCCAGTACTTC

v_gene: TRBV6-1
j_gene: TRBJ1-6
d_gene: TRBD1
abundance: once
CDR3aa: CASSEAGGRTGADSPLHF
CDR3nt: TGTGCCAGCAGTGAAGCCGGCGGTCGGACAGGGGCGGACTCACCCCTCCACTTT

v_gene: TRBV6-1
j_gene: TRBJ2-1
d_gene: -
abundance: -
CDR3aa: CASSEVGGSYNEQFF
CDR3nt: TGTGCCAGCAGTGAAGTGGGGGGCTCCTACAATGAGCAGTTCTTC

v_gene: TRBV20-1
j_gene: TRBJ1-6
d_gene: -
abundance: -
CDR3aa: CSASSGPSYNSPLHF
CDR3nt: TGCAGTGCTAGTTCAGGTCCCTCCTATAATTCACCCCTCCACTTT

v_gene: TRBV29-1
j_gene: TRBJ1-2
d_gene: -
abundance: -
CDR3aa: CSVYSLREANYGYTF
CDR3nt: TGCAGCGTGTATAGTTTGAGGGAAGCTAACTATGGCTACACCTTC

v_gene: TRBV4-3
j_gene: TRBJ2-1
d_gene: -
abundance: -
CDR3aa: CASSQGPSSYNEQFF
CDR3nt: TGCGCCAGCAGCCAAGGACCAAGCTCCTACAATGAGCAGTTCTTC

v_gene: TRBV6-4
j_gene: TRBJ2-3
d_gene: -
abundance: few
CDR3aa: CASSASSTDTQYF
CDR3nt: TGTGCCAGCAGTGCTAGCAGCACAGATACGCAGTATTTT

v_gene: TRBV18
j_gene: TRBJ1-2
d_gene: TRBD1
abundance: -
CDR3aa: CASSPGTGVDYGYTF
CDR3nt: TGTGCCAGCTCACCAGGGACAGGGGTCGACTATGGCTACACCTTC